The source of this TCR beta chain is a study of T cell responses to AZD1222 COVID-19 vaccine. Sequencing was performed with immunoSEQ multiplex PCR; in TCRdb, only in-frame clones are kept and a portion is missing. The sample consists of some 140,000 clones, under 95% of them appearing once. Broader study findings: No repertoire was sampled before or during the peak T cell response, only after it.

Germline V CDR1 and CDR2: MDHEN, SYDVKM. V was pared by 2 bases and J by 2 bases, with 9 bases between. This CDR3 has 14 residues. About this clone itself: Antigen unknown.

The receptor's source is an adult in good health. The input for sequencing was peripheral blood, taken on day 0 of AZD1222 vaccination. The chain combines TRBV28 with TRBJ1-2; D call uncertain. CDR3 region: CASSLTDPNYGYTF. CDR3 in DNA: TGTGCCAGCAGTTTAACAGATCCCAACTATGGCTACACCTTC.